Listed here are 3 T cell receptor beta chains from one sample, sequenced in a study of T-cell reconstitution after alpha-beta-depleted transplantation in children. Unique molecular identifiers were incorporated when the TCRbeta library was constructed. Via MiXCR, TCRdb re-called the PCR reads, giving one row per CDR3 protein. The table has some 240,000 distinct CDR3 sequences, 9.7% seen once. Specimen: PBMCs from the stem cell graft donor, collected from the stem cell graft. These receptors all come from a human donor who donated a stem cell graft to a child with SCID.

This clonotype was detected many times. CDR3 DNA: TGCAGTGCTAGAGATATATTAGGGACAGGGCCAGGGAGCACTGAAGCTTTCTTT. Amino acid sequence: CSARDILGTGPGSTEAFF. The chain employs TRBV20-1 and TRBJ1-1, with TRBD1 matching over 9 bases. The CDR3 is made up of 18 amino acids. V was pared by 0 bases and J by 4 bases, with 15 bases of the junction left unmatched. Germline V gives CDR1 DFQATT, CDR2 SNEGSKA (reference sequence).

In this sample, this clonotype turned up many times. The gene calls are TRBV7-8 and TRBJ1-2; 7 bases are a match to TRBD1. V lost 5 bases to trimming and J lost 6 bases; unmatched junction nucleotides: 9. The CDR3 extends over 14 amino acids. Germline-derived CDR1 and CDR2 are SGHVS and FQNEAQ. CDR3 coding DNA: TGTGCCAGCAGCCCAGGGGGAACTGGACATGGCTACACCTTC. Protein: CASSPGGTGHGYTF.

This clonotype was counted at least ten times. V usage is TRBV7-6 and J usage is TRBJ2-3, with D unresolved. This CDR3 has 16 amino acids. V shed 5 bases and J shed 1 base, with 16 bases lying between them. Per germline, CDR1 SGHVS and CDR2 FNYEAQ. CDR3 in amino acids: CASSPHLGPRTDTQYF. CDR3 coding DNA: TGTGCCAGCAGCCCCCACCTCGGACCTCGCACAGATACGCAGTATTTT. The full variable domain, completed using reference TRBV7-6 and TRBJ2-3, is GAGVSQSPRYKVTKRGQDVALRCDPISGHVSLYWYRQALGQGPEFLTYFNYEAQQDKSGLPNDRFSAERPEGSISTLTIQRTEQRDSAMYRCASSPHLGPRTDTQYFGPGTRLTVL.